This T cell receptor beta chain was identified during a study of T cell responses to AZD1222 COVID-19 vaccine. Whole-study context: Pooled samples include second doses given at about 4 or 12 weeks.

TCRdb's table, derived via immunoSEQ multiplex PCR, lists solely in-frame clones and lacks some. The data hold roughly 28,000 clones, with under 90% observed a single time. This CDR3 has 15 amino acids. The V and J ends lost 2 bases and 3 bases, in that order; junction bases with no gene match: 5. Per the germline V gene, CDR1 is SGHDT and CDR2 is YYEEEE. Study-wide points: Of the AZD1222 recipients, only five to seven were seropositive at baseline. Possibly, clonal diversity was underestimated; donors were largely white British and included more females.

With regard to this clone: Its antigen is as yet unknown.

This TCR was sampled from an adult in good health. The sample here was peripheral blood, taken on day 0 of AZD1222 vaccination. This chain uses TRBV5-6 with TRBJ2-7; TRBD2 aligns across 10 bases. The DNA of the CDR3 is TGTGCCAGCAGCTTTCTAGCGGGAGTATTCTACGAGCAGTACTTC. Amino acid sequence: CASSFLAGVFYEQYF.